Below are 20 T cell receptor beta chains sequenced from a single sample in a study of response to subunit inactivated influenza vaccine. TCRdb ran MiXCR on the RT-PCR reads and lists one entry per CDR3 protein. This sample carries more than 250,000 distinct CDR3 sequences, 21% of them seen once, and the ten largest clones take roughly 10%. Specimen: PBMCs from blood, collected about 20 months after vaccination. The receptors were sampled from a man aged 50 to 69 who received an inactivated influenza vaccine.

V gene TRBV10-2 combines with J gene TRBJ2-7; tentatively, D is TRBD2 (5 bases). Germline V CDR1 and CDR2: WSHSY, SAAADI. This CDR3 has 14 residues. Between the trimmed V and J ends, which lost 1 base and 2 bases, there was a span of 9 bases. The CDR3, as DNA: TGCGCCAGCAGTGAGTTAGAGGGTCCCTACGAGCAGTACTTC. Translating it yields CASSELEGPYEQYF.

This clonotype was seen repeatedly, ten times or more. V and J are TRBV12-3 or TRBV12-4 and TRBJ2-4; D gene uncertain. V was trimmed by 7 bases and J by 6 bases, leaving 10 bases between them. The CDR3 loop spans 12 amino acids. The CDR3 DNA reads TGTGCCAGCACCCCCGGATTAAACATTCAGTACTTC. Protein product: CASTPGLNIQYF.

V is TRBV5-1 and J is TRBJ1-5; TRBD1 matches 7 bases. The V segment lost 0 bases and the J segment 6 bases; nucleotides outside the gene matches: 3. The CDR3 runs 14 residues. Germline V gene data show CDR1 as SGHRS and CDR2 as YFSETQ. Written as DNA, the CDR3 is TGCGCCAGCAGCTTGGACGACAGGGCTCAGCCCCAGCATTTT. Amino acids: CASSLDDRAQPQHF.

The chain couples TRBV29-1 to TRBJ1-1, with D possibly TRBD1 on 5 matching bases. The CDR3 runs to 13 residues. Germline V gene sequence: CDR1 SQVTM, CDR2 ANQGSEA. The ends were cut back, 4 bases at V and 1 base at J, with 10 bases in the middle. DNA for the CDR3: TGCAGCGTTGCTCAGGGTTCGAACACTGAAGCTTTCTTT. Translated: CSVAQGSNTEAFF. Supplemented by reference TRBV29-1 and TRBJ1-1, the full variable domain reads SAVISQKPSRDICQRGTSLTIQCQVDSQVTMMFWYRQQPGQSLTLIATANQGSEATYESGFVIDKFPISRPNLTFSTLTVSNMSPEDSSIYLCSVAQGSNTEAFFGQGTRLTVV.

There are a few counts of this clonotype. The rearrangement joins TRBV20-1 to TRBJ1-6; D unresolved. Germline values: CDR1 DFQATT, CDR2 SNEGSKA (reference sequence). The V end was cut by 3 bases, the J end by 5 bases, with 17 bases between. This CDR3 has 16 residues. This CDR3 is CSARYITIHHNSPLHF. CDR3 in DNA: TGCAGTGCTAGGTACATAACCATTCATCATAATTCACCCCTCCACTTT.

This clonotype was picked up one time. CDR3 sequence (DNA): TGTGCCAGTTCCGGCGGAGGGAGGACCGGGGAGCTGTTTTTT. Translated: CASSGGGRTGELFF. This chain joins TRBV2 and TRBJ2-2, with D possibly matching TRBD2 (6 bases). Deletions cut 9 bases from V and 5 bases from J, with 16 bases between. The CDR3 is made up of 14 amino acids. Germline V gene sequence: CDR1 SNHLY, CDR2 FYNNEI.

V and J are TRBV12-3 or TRBV12-4 and TRBJ1-4, with D possibly matching TRBD1 (5 bases). V was cut by 5 bases and J by 11 bases, with 18 bases left in between. The CDR3 spans 14 residues. The CDR3 DNA reads as TGTGCCAGCAGTACCTCCGCAGGGACGGGGAAACTGTTTTTT. Amino acids: CASSTSAGTGKLFF.

The chain employs TRBV5-1 and TRBJ1-1; D gene unclear. V lost 4 bases and J 2 bases, leaving 12 bases between the germline ends. CDR1 and CDR2 (germline): SGHRS, YFSETQ. There are 14 residues in the CDR3. This chain's CDR3 is CASSILTDNTEAFF. CDR3 DNA: TGCGCCAGCAGCATACTGACGGATAACACTGAAGCTTTCTTT.

This sequence joins TRBV10-2 and TRBJ2-7; no firm D call. The CDR3 has 12 amino acids. V was clipped by 7 bases and J by 6 bases, with 13 bases between them. The germline V gene has CDR1 WSHSY and CDR2 SAAADI. In DNA, the CDR3 is TGCGCCAGCAAACCAGGCGACGCCGAGCAGTACTTC. Protein product: CASKPGDAEQYF.

The gene calls are TRBV16 and TRBJ2-7; tentative D call: TRBD1 (5 bases). The CDR3 consists of 16 residues. Germline CDR1 reads KGHSY; CDR2 reads FQNENV. The germline V and J ends were trimmed by 1 base and 0 bases, with 13 bases remaining between them. The CDR3: CASSQYDRTSSYEQYF. As DNA, the CDR3 is TGTGCCAGCAGCCAATATGACAGAACGAGCTCCTACGAGCAGTACTTC.

J is TRBJ2-5 and V is TRBV12-2; the D call in the table, TRBD1, was not verified against the DNA. TRBV12-2 is deemed a pseudogene. The CDR3 loop spans 16 amino acids. In DNA, the CDR3 is TGTGCAAGTCGCCGACCGGAGGGGGCCCAGATGAAGACCCAGTACTTC. Its protein is CASRRPEGAQMKTQYF.

This clonotype was observed at least ten times. The chain has TRBV5-1 and TRBJ1-4, with a weak D call TRBD1 (5 bases). CDR1 is SGHRS and CDR2 is YFSETQ in the germline V gene. V was clipped by 4 bases and J by 0 bases, with 10 bases between them. The CDR3 has 15 residues. CDR3 protein: CASSRDPATNEKLFF. In DNA form, the CDR3 reads TGCGCCAGCAGCCGGGACCCCGCAACTAATGAAAAACTGTTTTTT.

The chain joins TRBV7-2 to TRBJ2-5; 16 bases line up with TRBD2. CDR1 and CDR2 from the germline V gene are SGHTA and FQGNSA. With 3 bases clipped from V and 3 bases from J, the junction kept 1 base outside the gene matches. This CDR3 contains 16 residues. CDR3 in amino acids: CASSLGLAGGKETQYF. The DNA for the CDR3 is TGTGCCAGCAGCTTGGGACTAGCGGGGGGGAAAGAGACCCAGTACTTC.

This clonotype was seen more than once but under ten times. V is TRBV2 and J is TRBJ1-5; D is unclear. The germline gives CDR1 SNHLY, CDR2 FYNNEI. The CDR3 totals 12 residues. Trimming took off 8 bases at V and 0 bases at J, with 5 bases between the two ends. CDR3 nucleotides: TGTGCCAGCCGGGGTAGCAATCAGCCCCAGCATTTT. Translated, it gives CASRGSNQPQHF.

This clonotype has more than one count but fewer than ten. The genes are TRBV4-2 and TRBJ2-1; tentatively, D is TRBD2 (7 bases). The germline V and J ends were trimmed by 4 bases and 5 bases, with 24 bases remaining between them. This CDR3 has 18 residues. Germline CDR1 and CDR2: LGHNA and YNFKEQ. The CDR3 reads CASSPESTPGGGNNEQFF. CDR3 DNA sequence: TGTGCCAGCAGCCCAGAGTCGACTCCGGGCGGGGGCAACAATGAGCAGTTCTTC.

This clonotype was detected only a few times. The chain links TRBV6-1 to TRBJ1-2; 8 nucleotides agree with TRBD1. Germline V gives CDR1 MNHNS, CDR2 SASEGT. The J segment lost 4 bases and the V segment lost 7 bases, leaving 8 bases of the junction unmatched. The CDR3 spans 14 residues. The CDR3 protein is CASIPGQALYGYTF. CDR3 bases: TGTGCCAGCATCCCGGGACAGGCGCTCTATGGCTACACCTTC.

The chain couples TRBV4-1 to TRBJ2-7; D assignment may be TRBD1 or TRBD2 (5 bases each). Germline V CDR1 and CDR2: MGHRA, YSYEKL. This CDR3 region has 16 residues. Trimming took off 6 bases at V and 3 bases at J, with 21 bases between the two ends. The CDR3 here is CASSPKSRDGNYEQYF. DNA of the CDR3: TGCGCCAGCAGTCCTAAAAGCCGGGACGGAAACTACGAGCAGTACTTC.

The chain combines TRBV5-1 with TRBJ1-2; a weak D match, TRBD1 (5 bases). The germline V gene encodes CDR1 SGHRS and CDR2 YFSETQ. The CDR3 covers 17 residues. Trimming shortened V by 5 bases and J by 4 bases, and 24 bases separated the two germline ends. CDR3 in amino acids: CASRNIYGPKQGYGYTF. The CDR3 DNA reads as TGCGCCAGCAGAAACATATATGGGCCAAAGCAGGGCTATGGCTACACCTTC.

This clonotype was detected only a few times. The genes are TRBV2 and TRBJ2-5; 10 bases are shared with TRBD1. V trimming: 5 bases; J trimming: 5 bases; junction bases outside the gene matches: 14. Germline CDR1 is SNHLY and CDR2 is FYNNEI. The CDR3 spans 17 residues. The CDR3 sequence: CASSSLFDRGQGETQYF. In nucleotides, the CDR3 is TGTGCCAGCAGTAGTCTGTTCGACAGGGGGCAGGGGGAGACCCAGTACTTC.

The chain combines TRBV2 with TRBJ1-1; a weak D match, TRBD1 (6 bases). Trimming left V 4 bases short and J 3 bases short, with 36 bases between. Germline V gene lookup returns CDR1 SNHLY and CDR2 FYNNEI. The CDR3 covers 22 residues. The CDR3 spells CASSASLYRVGLRQKGYTEAFF. For the CDR3, the DNA is TGTGCCAGCAGTGCGAGCCTATACAGGGTAGGCCTACGACAAAAAGGCTACACTGAAGCTTTCTTT.